This note documents a single T cell receptor (beta chain) sequence. Its target antigen remains unknown. The record has no base qualities; no much larger clone is one base away. The sample comes from a study of blood T cell repertoires in COVID-19 (TCRdb year 2020). In terms of the full investigation: Samples covering the acute and convalescent phases of COVID-19 were provided by collaborators in the United States, Italy and Spain. The prospective study material was composed of cDNA or gDNA derived from T cells, B-cell-depleted T cells, or PBMCs. Subjects who had been exposed to COVID-19, were actively infected with it, or had recovered from it provided the deeply sampled blood TCRbeta repertoires that made up the dataset. The repertoires were released in a freely available public database intended as a resource for research on the immune response to SARS-CoV-2. The samples were drawn from two sources: the first 160 participants of the ongoing ImmuneRACE study, and 1,254 subjects contributed by 6 global collaborators. Nearly every sample came with metadata listing a de-identified subject ID, COVID-19 status, age in years and sex. HLA class I and class II types, where available, came from metadata supplied by the sample provider rather than from assay-based typing.

Collaborating institutions collected whole blood in K2EDTA tubes following their own protocols. For TCRbeta analysis, collaborator samples were shipped as frozen whole blood, as isolated PBMCs, or as DNA extracted from either sample type. General conclusions and limits of the study: Clinical and demographic metadata were provided uncurated, with the amount varying by source and participant.

TCRbeta CDR3 regions were amplified from genomic DNA using the immunoSEQ Assay, a bias-controlled multiplex PCR. The authors' analysis ran thus. Within the assay, amplification of reference gene primers was used to estimate how many nucleated cells each sample contained. To quantify the absolute abundance of each unique TCRbeta CDR3 rearrangement, sequence reads were collapsed and filtered. Productive Simpson clonality was computed per sample as the square root of Simpson's diversity index over productive rearrangements. Sourced from immuneACCESS, this table was stored by TCRdb with only in-frame sequences that have V and J called. A share of the clones is absent; for the studies checked, an unresolved V gene accounts for under half, and the remainder has no known explanation. The V and J calls and clone size come from that table; D and trimming were worked out from the DNA. The sample yields 150,000 to 200,000 clones; approximately 90% were counted once. Approximately 21% of the sample comes from the top ten.

The sequencing sample was made of peripheral blood. This TCR was recovered from a man in his 60s with active or convalescent COVID-19.

Read as DNA, the sequence is TGTGCTAGTGGTTTGTACAACTCAGGCGAGCAGTACTTC. Its protein is CASGLYNSGEQYF. This chain is built from TRBV12-5 and TRBJ2-7, with the D gene not confidently named. V drops 2 bases and J drops 6 bases, leaving 11 bases in between. Sequences LGHNT (CDR1) and FRNRAP (CDR2) are obtained from the germline V gene. Measured from the cysteine to the phenylalanine, the CDR3 is 13 residues long. Left in the record is the CDR3 DNA by itself, 39 bases read in frame from the first base.